The rows below give T cell receptor beta chains drawn from one sample of a study of CD8 T cells in Susac syndrome. From the immunoSEQ multiplex PCR reads, TCRdb called clonotypes with MiXCR, one entry per CDR3 protein. The sample includes some 120,000 distinct CDR3 sequences, around 96% of them seen just once. The material sequenced was CD8+ T cells from PBMCs. The receptors shown here come from a human donor with Susac syndrome. Both conserved end residues are part of each CDR3. D genes are given only for firm matches. The listing skips clone size in some rows; elsewhere it reads once, few, many or a size class.

>NA|TRBV13|TRBD2|TRBJ2-3
TGTGCCAGCAGCCCCGGGACTAGCGGGGGGACAGATACGCAGTATTTT
CASSPGTSGGTDTQYF
>NA|TRBV7-9|NA|TRBJ2-2
TGTGCCAGCAGGCAGGGGTTCGGGGAGCTGTTTTTT
CASRQGFGELFF
>NA|TRBV2|NA|TRBJ1-2
TGTGCCAGCAGTACCAACCCCCGGGCCTACACCAGCTATGGCTACACCTTC
CASSTNPRAYTSYGYTF
>NA|TRBV5-1|TRBD1|TRBJ2-2
TGCGCCAGCAGCTTGCCAGGGGGCGTCTTGCGACCCGGGGAGCTGTTTTTT
CASSLPGGVLRPGELFF
>NA|TRBV6-9|TRBD2|TRBJ2-3
TGTGCCAGCAGCCTCTTTGGGAGCGGGAGGTGGGATACGCAGTATTTT
CASSLFGSGRWDTQYF
>once|TRBV7-9|NA|TRBJ1-2
TGTGCCAGCAGCCGGGGAGGCCAGGACAGTCACTATGGCTACACCTTC
CASSRGGQDSHYGYTF
>NA|TRBV4-1|NA|TRBJ1-1
TGCGCCAGCAGCCAAGTGCCGCGGCAATCGAACACTGAAGCTTTCTTT
CASSQVPRQSNTEAFF
>NA|TRBV11-1|NA|TRBJ2-3
TGTGCCAGCAGCTTTGCAGGGGCCCCAGATACGCAGTATTTT
CASSFAGAPDTQYF
>NA|TRBV20-1|TRBD1|TRBJ2-2
TGCAGTGCTAGATTCCAGGGGGACACCGGGGAGCTGTTTTTT
CSARFQGDTGELFF
>once|TRBV20-1|TRBD1|TRBJ1-1
TGCAGTGCTAGAAACTTAGACAGGGGGGGGACTGAAGCTTTCTTT
CSARNLDRGGTEAFF
>NA|TRBV4-3|NA|TRBJ2-1
TGCGCCAGCAGCCAAGATACCCTTTACAAGGAAACGGGCAATGAGCAGTTCTTC
CASSQDTLYKETGNEQFF
>few|TRBV5-1|TRBD1|TRBJ1-2
TGTGCCAGCAGCTCCGGACAGGGGTCCAACTATGGCTACACCTTC
CASSSGQGSNYGYTF
>few|TRBV3-1|TRBD1|TRBJ2-7
TGTGCCAGCAGCCTCTGGGACAGCCCCTACGAGCAGTACTTC
CASSLWDSPYEQYF
>NA|TRBV5-1|NA|TRBJ2-1
TGCGCCAGCAGCTTGGAGGGGGGCGTGGATGAGCAGTTCTTC
CASSLEGGVDEQFF
>NA|TRBV12-3/TRBV12-4|NA|TRBJ1-4
TGTGCCAGCAGTTATCGGGGAAATAATGAAAAACTGTTTTTT
CASSYRGNNEKLFF
>NA|TRBV12-3/TRBV12-4|NA|TRBJ2-5
TGTGCCAGCAACCAGGGGGGTGGAGAGACCCAGTACTTC
CASNQGGGETQYF